The entry that follows covers one T cell receptor beta chain sequence. Its antigen is still unknown. These data originate in a study of T cell repertoires in cytomegalovirus infection. In the study overall: Indications of both CMV infection and matching HLA type were provided by public TCR beta signatures. Study observations and caveats: It was HLA-C-restricted CMV-specific TCR beta clonotypes that dominated the response ex vivo. Of the TCR beta families, the public ones yielded a cumulative frequency that identified carriers of CMV plus the relevant HLA.

MiXCR, applied by TCRdb to the reads, yields one record per CDR3 protein. The table has 500,000 or so distinct CDR3 sequences, about 17% seen once. Trimming left V 6 bases short and J 7 bases short, with 16 bases between. The CDR3 length is 13 residues. Germline assignment: CDR1 MDHEN and CDR2 SYDVKM. Source material: CD8+ T cells from PBMCs. The TCR was taken from a human donor in good health (CMV status not recorded). Some clones in this sample may be carry-over from other donors' samples. The chain uses TRBV28 and TRBJ2-7; D tentatively fits TRBD1 or TRBD2 (5 bases each). The CDR3 protein is CASRKRQGSEQYF. The DNA of the CDR3 is TGTGCCAGCAGGAAGCGGCAGGGTTCGGAGCAGTACTTC.